These 29 T cell receptor beta chains came from one sample sequenced in a study of T cell responses to AZD1222 COVID-19 vaccine. The repertoire was sequenced with immunoSEQ multiplex PCR; TCRdb's copy has only in-frame clones and lacks some. The sample includes around 54,000 clones, 70% to 90% of them seen just once. The sample in question was peripheral blood, obtained 28 days after the second AZD1222 dose. Source of these receptors: an adult who received the AZD1222 COVID-19 vaccine.

This chain connects TRBV6-5 to TRBJ1-2; no definite D call. Germline V gene data show CDR1 as MNHEY and CDR2 as SVGAGI. There are 13 residues in the CDR3. The ends were cut back, 5 bases at V and 2 bases at J, with 9 bases in the middle. The CDR3 reads CASSQRLNYGYTF. CDR3 bases: TGTGCCAGCAGTCAAAGGTTGAACTATGGCTACACCTTC.

V gene TRBV6-6 combines with J gene TRBJ2-7; 14 bases are a match to TRBD2. V shed 5 bases and J 3 bases; nucleotides not matched to a gene: 6. The CDR3 is 16 amino acids. The V gene's germline CDR1 is MNHNY and CDR2 SVGAGI (reference sequence). This CDR3 reads CASSTGLAGGLYEQYF. The CDR3 DNA reads TGTGCCAGCAGTACCGGACTAGCGGGAGGACTCTACGAGCAGTACTTC.

This clone was detected only a few times. For the CDR3, the DNA is TGTGCCAGCAGTTTATTGCCTAATAATTCACCCCTCCACTTT. Translating it yields CASSLLPNNSPLHF. J is TRBJ1-6 and V is TRBV28, with no clear D. The CDR3 contains 14 residues. V lost 1 base, J lost 5 bases, and 6 bases lay in between. Germline CDR1 MDHEN, CDR2 SYDVKM.

This rearrangement joins TRBV4-1 to TRBJ1-4; 9 positions match TRBD1. The germline CDR1 and CDR2 sequences are MGHRA and YSYEKL. Unmatched junction bases numbered 9, after V lost 0 bases and J lost 10 bases. This CDR3 has 16 residues. The CDR3 here is CASSQEARQGGRKLFF. The CDR3 DNA follows: TGCGCCAGCAGCCAAGAGGCACGACAGGGGGGGAGAAAACTGTTTTTT.

The gene calls are TRBV28 and TRBJ1-6; 8 nucleotides line up with TRBD1. This CDR3 is built from 14 residues. Germline lookup yields CDR1 MDHEN and CDR2 SYDVKM. J was trimmed by 7 bases and V by 7 bases; bases with no gene match: 6. This CDR3 reads CASTWRQGNSPLHF. The CDR3 coding sequence is TGTGCCAGCACCTGGAGACAGGGGAATTCACCCCTCCACTTT.

The chain carries TRBV5-1 and TRBJ1-2; D unresolved. Germline V gene data show CDR1 as SGHRS and CDR2 as YFSETQ. The CDR3 covers 14 residues. V lost 0 bases to trimming and J lost 6 bases, with 12 bases between them. This CDR3 is CASSLGPGDNGYTF. The DNA of the CDR3 is TGCGCCAGCAGCTTGGGCCCGGGCGATAATGGCTACACCTTC.

The chain uses TRBV7-9 and TRBJ2-1; D is unresolved. This CDR3 has 14 residues. Trimming removed 4 bases at V and 0 bases at J, with 7 bases between. In germline, CDR1 is SEHNR, CDR2 FQNEAQ (reference sequence). The CDR3 region is CASSSGVSYNEQFF. The CDR3 DNA follows: TGTGCCAGCAGCTCAGGTGTCTCCTACAATGAGCAGTTCTTC.

This rearrangement joins TRBV5-4 to TRBJ1-2; D is possibly TRBD1 (5 bases). There are 15 residues in the CDR3. Trimming took 0 bases from V and 1 from J, leaving 10 bases between them. Per germline, CDR1 SGHNT and CDR2 YYREEE (reference sequence). The CDR3 sequence: CASSLDGTDNYGYTF. For the CDR3, the DNA is TGTGCCAGCAGCTTGGACGGGACGGATAACTATGGCTACACCTTC.

V and J are TRBV19 and TRBJ2-5, with a possible D match to TRBD2 (6 bases). This CDR3 is 13 amino acids long. The V end lost 4 bases, the J end lost 5 bases, and 11 bases lay between the germline ends. Germline-derived CDR1 and CDR2 are LNHDA and SQIVND (reference sequence). CDR3 bases: TGTGCCAGTAGTAGACGGGAGAGGGAGACCCAGTACTTC. The encoded protein is CASSRRERETQYF. The full variable domain, completed using reference TRBV19 and TRBJ2-5, is DGGITQSPKYLFRKEGQNVTLSCEQNLNHDAMYWYRQDPGQGLRLIYYSQIVNDFQKGDIAEGYSVSREKKESFPLTVTSAQKNPTAFYLCASSRRERETQYFGPGTRLLVL.

In nucleotides, the CDR3 is TGTGCCATCAGTGAGCAACAGGCATACACAGATACGCAGTATTTT. Translating gives CAISEQQAYTDTQYF. The chain carries TRBV10-3 and TRBJ2-3; D is perhaps TRBD1 (5 bases). Germline values: CDR1 ENHRY, CDR2 SYGVKD. This CDR3 has 15 amino acids. V was trimmed by 2 bases and J by 2 bases, leaving 11 bases between them.

J is TRBJ1-2 and V is TRBV3-1 (or the pseudogene TRBV3-2), with D hard to call. Germline CDR1 LGHDT, CDR2 YNNKEL (reference sequence). The CDR3 is 14 residues long. V lost 0 bases and J lost 6, with 11 bases in between. CDR3 sequence: CASSQDSRKDGYTF. The CDR3 DNA sequence: TGTGCCAGCAGCCAAGATAGCCGGAAAGATGGCTACACCTTC.

The chain has TRBV7-3 and TRBJ2-1; D is unclear. Germline V gives CDR1 SGHTA, CDR2 FQGTGA. This CDR3 is built from 15 residues. V lost 0 bases and J 5 bases, leaving 11 bases between the germline ends. The CDR3 loop reads CASSLTQSGNNEQFF. The CDR3 DNA reads TGTGCCAGCAGCTTAACCCAATCTGGGAACAATGAGCAGTTCTTC.

V is TRBV7-2 and J is TRBJ1-1; D call uncertain. Germline V lookup: CDR1 SGHTA, CDR2 FQGNSA. The CDR3 contains 13 residues. Trimming cost V 1 base and J 6 bases, with 9 bases left between them. The CDR3 protein is CASSLGFGAEAFF. DNA for the CDR3: TGTGCCAGCAGCTTAGGGTTCGGCGCTGAAGCTTTCTTT.

The chain has TRBV10-3 and TRBJ2-7; D is undetermined. Germline V CDR1 and CDR2: ENHRY, SYGVKD. The V end lost 6 bases, the J end lost 3 bases, and 12 bases lay between the germline ends. The CDR3 is made up of 13 amino acids. CDR3 nucleotide sequence: TGTGCCATCAGCACCCTGGGTGGCTACGAGCAGTACTTC. Protein: CAISTLGGYEQYF.

The chain recombines TRBV5-8 with TRBJ2-1, with a weak D call TRBD2 (6 bases). CDR1 SGHTS and CDR2 YDEGEE come from the germline V gene. The CDR3 spans 15 residues. Trimming stripped 7 bases from V and 0 bases from J, with 14 bases between. CDR3 amino acids: CASRLDGSSYNEQFF. CDR3 in DNA: TGTGCCAGCCGCCTCGACGGGAGCTCCTACAATGAGCAGTTCTTC.

The V and J genes are TRBV28 and TRBJ1-2; possible D gene TRBD1, 6 bases. This CDR3 has 14 amino acids. Germline assignment: CDR1 MDHEN and CDR2 SYDVKM. The germline V and J ends were trimmed by 3 bases and 6 bases, with 14 bases remaining between them. The CDR3, as DNA: TGTGCCAGCAGTTTCCCCAGGGGATGGGATGGCTACACCTTC. Its protein product is CASSFPRGWDGYTF.

The chain joins TRBV18 to TRBJ1-3; TRBD1 is a possible D gene (5 bases). The germline V gene encodes CDR1 KGHSH and CDR2 LQKENI. The V gene lost 5 bases and the J gene lost 0 bases, with 14 bases spanning the gap. The CDR3 length is 16 residues. This chain's CDR3 is CASSSLGRSSGNTIYF. For the CDR3, the DNA is TGTGCCAGCTCAAGCCTGGGACGGAGCTCTGGAAACACCATATATTTT.

The rearrangement links TRBV11-2 to TRBJ2-1, with D possibly called TRBD1 or TRBD2 (6 bases each). The V end was cut by 5 bases, the J end by 10 bases, with 18 bases between. Germline CDR1 SGHAT, CDR2 FQNNGV. This CDR3 has 14 residues. CDR3 loop: CASSPVGGIFEQFF. The CDR3 DNA reads TGTGCCAGCAGCCCAGTAGGGGGGATATTCGAGCAGTTCTTC.

This chain connects TRBV27 to TRBJ2-6; unclear D gene. The germline V gene has CDR1 MNHEY and CDR2 SMNVEV (reference sequence). V was trimmed by 6 bases and J by 4 bases, leaving 13 bases between them. The CDR3 is 15 amino acids. The CDR3 DNA reads TGTGCCAGCAGACCGCAGACCGCAGGGGCCAACGTCCTGACTTTC. As protein: CASRPQTAGANVLTF.

V is TRBV6-2 or TRBV6-3 and J is TRBJ1-3; no definite D call. The CDR3 runs to 16 residues. V was cut by 4 bases and J by 0 bases, with 13 bases left in between. Germline lookup yields CDR1 MNHEY and CDR2 SVGEGT. CDR3: CASSSFLSGSGNTIYF. CDR3 DNA sequence: TGTGCCAGCAGTTCGTTCCTGAGTGGCTCTGGAAACACCATATATTTT.

The V and J genes are TRBV30 and TRBJ2-1, with a possible D match to TRBD1 (6 bases). Per the germline V gene, CDR1 is GTSNPN and CDR2 is SVGIG (reference sequence). This CDR3 comprises 13 residues. Trimming cost V 2 bases and J 8 bases, with 13 bases left between them. The CDR3 region has the DNA TGTGCCTGGAGTTTAGACAGGTACGATGAGCAGTTCTTC. Translated: CAWSLDRYDEQFF.

J is TRBJ2-7 and V is TRBV7-2; D is tentatively TRBD1 or TRBD2 (6 bases each). Per the germline V gene, CDR1 is SGHTA and CDR2 is FQGNSA. The V end lost 2 bases, the J end lost 8 bases, and 16 bases lay between the germline ends. The CDR3 consists of 14 residues. The chain's CDR3 is CASSLSGASVQQYF. The CDR3 nucleotides read TGTGCCAGCAGCTTATCGGGGGCCAGCGTCCAGCAGTACTTC.

The chain combines TRBV6-2 or TRBV6-3 with TRBJ1-1; no clear D gene. The CDR3 covers 16 residues. V was cut by 0 bases and J by 0 bases, with 11 bases left in between. Germline V lookup: CDR1 MNHEY, CDR2 SVGEGT. CDR3 nucleotides: TGTGCCAGCAGTTACTCGACGGCGAGGATGAACACTGAAGCTTTCTTT. This codes for CASSYSTARMNTEAFF.

The chain uses TRBV7-2 and TRBJ1-2; D is perhaps TRBD1 (5 bases). Trimming removed 2 bases from V and 4 bases from J, with 17 bases in between. CDR1 SGHTA and CDR2 FQGNSA come from the germline V gene. The CDR3 loop spans 16 amino acids. Here the CDR3 DNA reads TGTGCCAGCAGCTTATATGGGGGGAGAGCTCCCTATGGCTACACCTTC. Amino acid sequence: CASSLYGGRAPYGYTF.

The rearrangement uses TRBV5-1 and TRBJ1-3; 9 nucleotides align to TRBD1. With V trimmed by 3 bases and J by 4 bases, 11 bases remained unmatched. Looked up from germline, CDR1 is SGHRS and CDR2 is YFSETQ. The CDR3 length is 17 residues. The CDR3 is CASSYGTGPGKGNTIYF. In DNA, the CDR3 is TGCGCCAGCAGCTACGGGACAGGGCCAGGCAAAGGAAACACCATATATTTT.

CDR3: CASSQGQGARETQYF. The DNA for the CDR3 is TGTGCCAGCAGCCAAGGACAGGGGGCACGGGAGACCCAGTACTTC. The gene calls are TRBV7-9 and TRBJ2-5; 11 nucleotides align to TRBD1. Unmatched junction bases numbered 7, after V lost 5 bases and J lost 5 bases. Germline values: CDR1 SEHNR, CDR2 FQNEAQ (reference sequence). This CDR3 is 15 amino acids long.

The V call is TRBV18, the J call TRBJ1-2, with TRBD1 matching 12 bases. The J segment lost 8 bases and the V segment lost 2 bases, leaving 9 bases of the junction unmatched. From germline, CDR1 is KGHSH and CDR2 LQKENI. The CDR3 is made up of 16 amino acids. CDR3 sequence reads: CASSPETGQGAQGYTF. CDR3 DNA: TGTGCCAGCTCACCAGAGACGGGACAGGGGGCTCAGGGCTACACCTTC.

The rearrangement links TRBV5-1 to TRBJ2-2; 7 positions agree with TRBD1. The CDR3 sequence is 15 residues long. Germline loops: CDR1 SGHRS, CDR2 YFSETQ. The junction had 3 bases not matched to a gene; V was cut back by 2 bases and J by 2 bases. CDR3 sequence (DNA): TGCGCCAGCAGCTTTGGGACAGCCAACACCGGGGAGCTGTTTTTT. This translates into CASSFGTANTGELFF. The whole variable domain, filled in from reference TRBV5-1 and TRBJ2-2, reads KAGVTQTPRYLIKTRGQQVTLSCSPISGHRSVSWYQQTPGQGLQFLFEYFSETQRNKGNFPGRFSGRQFSNSRSEMNVSTLELGDSALYLCASSFGTANTGELFFGEGSRLTVL.

The chain is built from TRBV28 and TRBJ2-5, with TRBD2 matching over 8 bases. This CDR3 region has 15 residues. J was trimmed by 5 bases and V by 3 bases; bases with no gene match: 8. CDR1 is MDHEN and CDR2 is SYDVKM in the germline V gene. The DNA of the CDR3 is TGTGCCAGCAGTTTGTCGTCGGGGGGGCGGGAGACCCAGTACTTC. It is translated as CASSLSSGGRETQYF.